This entry features one TCR beta chain sequence. Its cognate antigen has yet to be identified. Base qualities are missing; no much larger clone stands one base away. Genomic DNA was isolated from the sorted cells so that the TCRbeta CDR3 region could be sequenced. The immunoSEQ Assay was used for sequencing of TCRbeta CDR3 regions. What TCRdb holds here is the immuneACCESS table cut down to in-frame rearrangements. Part of the clones is not present; checked against another copy, under half of the missing clones reflect an unresolved V gene, and the others are unexplained. This sample holds roughly 92,000 clones; about 83% were observed only once. In total, the top ten clones hold over 1.2% of the sample. V loses 5 bases of germline sequence and J loses 5 bases, and the interval between the two ends is 15 bases. In the germline V gene (reference sequence), CDR1 corresponds to LNHDA and CDR2 to SQIVND. CDR3 length: 15 amino acids, cysteine to phenylalanine. Only the CDR3 DNA is retained, 45 bases long and in frame from the first base.

The data were taken from a study of OX40 agonist ivuxolimab in advanced cancers. Study-level background: Ivuxolimab was an agonistic, fully human IgG2 monoclonal antibody directed against OX40 (CD134), a costimulatory receptor. Of the roughly 52 dose-escalation patients, hepatocellular carcinoma was present in about 20, melanoma in some 15, renal cell carcinoma in 9 and head and neck cancer in 9. The purpose of peripheral TCRbeta sequencing was to test whether ivuxolimab changed TCR sequence diversity and led to clonal T-cell expansion. A male proportion of around 80% and a mean age of 60 years, ranging from about 20 to 85, were recorded for the dose-escalation cohort. Patients were allowed to have had prior anti-PD-1, anti-PD-L1 or anti-CTLA-4 therapy, and less than 45% of the dose-escalation patients had previously received checkpoint inhibitors. The paper describes the monotherapy dose-escalation part (N ≈ 52 patients) of the phase I trial of ivuxolimab. Intravenous ivuxolimab was administered to patients every 2 weeks at six dose levels: 0.01, 0.1, 0.3, 1.5, 3 and 10 mg/kg. Partial responses were achieved by three dose-escalation patients, of whom one had hepatocellular carcinoma and two had cutaneous melanoma.

Patients with autoimmune disease history or receiving systemic immunosuppression were excluded from the trial. Peripheral blood for TCR sequencing was collected from all dose cohorts at baseline, on cycle 4 day 1, and on cycle 7 day 1. The samples were drawn from a first-in-human, open-label, multicenter phase I dose-escalation trial of ivuxolimab. The trial enrolled adults with locally advanced or metastatic head and neck squamous cell, hepatocellular, melanoma or renal cell carcinoma. CD4+ and CD8+ T cells were sorted separately from peripheral blood before TCR sequencing. Results and caveats for the whole study, not just this receptor: Which antigens the clonally expanded peripheral T cells were specific for was not determined. After ivuxolimab, expanded clones were on average more numerous among CD8+ T cells than among CD4+ T cells. In the 0.1-3.0 mg/kg groups, partial responders were among the patients with the lowest normalized peripheral clonal expansion, particularly in CD8+ T cells. Low levels of normalized T-cell clonal expansion were also shown by some nonresponding patients. At doses of 0.1 to 3.0 mg/kg, clonal expansion of both CD4+ and CD8+ blood T cells was observed from baseline to week 6.

This chain joins TRBV19 to TRBJ2-2; the D gene cannot be resolved beyond TRBD1 or TRBD2, each matching 5 bases. This sequence originates from an adult with an advanced solid tumor such as melanoma, head and neck, liver or kidney cancer. Here the sequenced sample was CD4+ or CD8+ T cells sorted from blood, taken in a trial of the OX40 agonist ivuxolimab. The nucleotide sequence is given as TGTGCCAGTAGTCGCCGGGACGACGGAACCGGGGAGCTGTTTTTT. It codes for CASSRRDDGTGELFF.